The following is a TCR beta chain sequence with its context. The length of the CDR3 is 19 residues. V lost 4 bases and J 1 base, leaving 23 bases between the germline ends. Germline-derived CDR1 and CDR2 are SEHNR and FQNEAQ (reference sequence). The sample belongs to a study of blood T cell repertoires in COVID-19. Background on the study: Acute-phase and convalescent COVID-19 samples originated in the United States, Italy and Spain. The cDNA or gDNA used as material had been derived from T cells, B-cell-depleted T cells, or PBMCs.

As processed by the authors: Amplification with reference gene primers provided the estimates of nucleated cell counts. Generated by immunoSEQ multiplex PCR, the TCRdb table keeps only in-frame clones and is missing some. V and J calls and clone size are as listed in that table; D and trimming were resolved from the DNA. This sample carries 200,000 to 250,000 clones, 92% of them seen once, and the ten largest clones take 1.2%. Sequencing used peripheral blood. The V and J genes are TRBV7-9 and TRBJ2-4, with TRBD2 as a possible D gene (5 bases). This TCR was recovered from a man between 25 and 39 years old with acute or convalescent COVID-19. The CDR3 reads CASSSGEGERKWAKNIQYF. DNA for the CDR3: TGTGCCAGCAGCTCTGGAGAGGGAGAACGGAAGTGGGCCAAAAACATTCAGTACTTC.